Following are 13 T cell receptor beta chains from one sample sequenced in a study of OX40 agonist ivuxolimab in advanced cancers. Sequencing was performed with immunoSEQ multiplex PCR; in TCRdb, only in-frame clones are kept and a portion is missing. The data contain 55,000 to 90,000 clones, about nine tenths of them singletons. Sequences were derived from CD4+ or CD8+ T cells sorted from blood, sampled in a trial of the OX40 agonist ivuxolimab. The receptors come from an adult with an advanced solid tumor such as melanoma, head and neck, liver or kidney cancer.

The genes are TRBV10-1 and TRBJ1-5; D may be TRBD1 (6 bases). This CDR3 has 17 residues. Trimming stripped 8 bases from V and 5 bases from J, with 25 bases between. The V gene's germline CDR1 is WNHNN and CDR2 SYGVQD (reference sequence). CDR3 protein: CASWSGPWRGVDQPQHF. CDR3 sequence (DNA): TGCGCCAGCTGGAGTGGGCCCTGGAGGGGGGTTGATCAGCCCCAGCATTTT.

The chain uses TRBV28 and TRBJ1-2; D is unresolved. This CDR3 has 11 residues. Trimming stripped 7 bases from V and 4 bases from J, with 7 bases between. CDR1 and CDR2 (germline): MDHEN, SYDVKM. The CDR3 spells CASKAAYGYTF. Written as DNA, the CDR3 is TGTGCCAGCAAGGCTGCCTATGGCTACACCTTC.

The chain links TRBV30 to TRBJ2-1, with no clear D. The CDR3 has 13 amino acids. V lost 3 bases and J lost 0, with 6 bases in between. Germline CDR1 is GTSNPN and CDR2 is SVGIG (reference sequence). The DNA of the CDR3 is TGTGCCTGGAGGCGGAACTCCTACAATGAGCAGTTCTTC. This translates into CAWRRNSYNEQFF.

The chain links TRBV5-6 to TRBJ1-2; 7 bases agree with TRBD1. J gave up 0 bases and V 7 bases, and 9 bases lay outside the gene matches. From germline, CDR1 is SGHDT and CDR2 YYEEEE. The CDR3 consists of 15 residues. The CDR3 here is CASAPTDRPNYGYTF. The CDR3 bases are TGTGCCAGCGCCCCAACGGACAGGCCTAACTATGGCTACACCTTC.

This clone has a handful of counts. The CDR3 region has the DNA TGCGCCAGCAGTGAGATACAGAACACTGAAGCTTTCTTT. This encodes CASSEIQNTEAFF. This sequence joins TRBV10-1 and TRBJ1-1, with D uncertain. Trimming left V 2 bases short and J 1 base short, with 5 bases between. The CDR3 runs to 13 residues. The germline V gene encodes CDR1 WNHNN and CDR2 SYGVQD (reference sequence).

The CDR3 protein is CASRLGGDQPQHF. DNA for the CDR3: TGTGCCAGCAGACTAGGGGGCGACCAGCCCCAGCATTTT. The chain employs TRBV6-5 and TRBJ1-5; 7 nucleotides agree with TRBD1. The CDR3 contains 13 residues. Trimming removed 6 bases from V and 7 bases from J; junction bases left unmatched: 6. CDR1 is MNHEY, CDR2 SVGAGI, per germline.

This chain connects TRBV5-1 to TRBJ2-6, with a tentative D call TRBD2 (7 bases). Per the germline V gene, CDR1 is SGHRS and CDR2 is YFSETQ. V lost 3 bases to trimming and J lost 0 bases, with 13 bases between them. This CDR3 region has 17 residues. The CDR3 DNA reads TGCGCCAGCAGCTCTGGGGGGGGCCTCTCTGGGGCCAACGTCCTGACTTTC. This sequence encodes CASSSGGGLSGANVLTF.

The chain joins TRBV7-3 to TRBJ2-2; 8 positions match TRBD2. The trim removed 8 bases at V and 5 bases at J, leaving 7 bases unmatched. Germline CDR1 reads SGHTA; CDR2 reads FQGTGA. This CDR3 spans 14 amino acids. The CDR3 sequence is CASAPGGRTGELFF. DNA of the CDR3: TGTGCCAGCGCCCCGGGGGGGAGGACCGGGGAGCTGTTTTTT. The whole variable domain, remainder taken from reference TRBV7-3 and TRBJ2-2, is GAGVSQTPSNKVTEKGKYVELRCDPISGHTALYWYRQSLGQGPEFLIYFQGTGAADDSGLPNDRFFAVRPEGSVSTLKIQRTERGDSAVYLCASAPGGRTGELFFGEGSRLTVL.

CDR3 DNA sequence: TGCAGTCCTTCAGGGAACACTGAAGCTTTCTTT. The encoded protein is CSPSGNTEAFF. The rearrangement joins TRBV20-1 to TRBJ1-1, with D hard to call. Per germline, CDR1 DFQATT and CDR2 SNEGSKA (reference sequence). This CDR3 has 11 amino acids. V dropped 8 bases and J dropped 1 base, with 8 bases sitting between them.

The rearrangement joins TRBV6-5 to TRBJ1-1; TRBD1 aligns across 11 bases. V shed 6 bases and J 2 bases; nucleotides not matched to a gene: 5. This CDR3 is 15 amino acids long. The germline CDR1 and CDR2 sequences are MNHEY and SVGAGI. CDR3 in amino acids: CASRGQGAGNTEAFF. Written as DNA, the CDR3 is TGTGCCAGCAGAGGACAGGGGGCAGGAAACACTGAAGCTTTCTTT.

CDR3 sequence (DNA): TGTGCCACGAGAGGGTACAATGAGCAGTTCTTC. Protein sequence: CATRGYNEQFF. The chain couples TRBV2 to TRBJ2-1; the D gene is possibly TRBD2 (5 bases). V lost 10 bases and J 4 bases, leaving 8 bases between the germline ends. Germline values: CDR1 SNHLY, CDR2 FYNNEI. This CDR3 is 11 amino acids long. The full variable domain, completed using reference TRBV2 and TRBJ2-1, is EPEVTQTPSHQVTQMGQEVILRCVPISNHLYFYWYRQILGQKVEFLVSFYNNEISEKSEIFDDQFSVERPDGSNFTLKIRSTKLEDSAMYFCATRGYNEQFFGPGTRLTVL.

This chain uses TRBV28 with TRBJ1-1; TRBD1 matches 7 bases. The V gene end was trimmed by 4 bases and the J gene end by 0 bases; junction bases not matched to a gene: 8. Germline-derived CDR1 and CDR2 are MDHEN and SYDVKM. The CDR3 runs 16 residues. The CDR3 DNA follows: TGTGCCAGCAGTTCTACAGGGGTGGTCCTGAACACTGAAGCTTTCTTT. Amino acid sequence: CASSSTGVVLNTEAFF.

V and J are TRBV29-1 and TRBJ1-1; D gene uncertain. Germline-derived CDR1 and CDR2 are SQVTM and ANQGSEA. The ends were cut back, 3 bases at V and 1 base at J, with 9 bases in the middle. There are 13 residues in the CDR3. In DNA form, the CDR3 reads TGCAGCGTTGATAGGTACGGGAACACTGAAGCTTTCTTT. This codes for CSVDRYGNTEAFF.